The 27 T cell receptor beta chains listed next were all sequenced from one sample in a study of T cell clones after liver transplantation. Libraries were prepared by immunoSEQ multiplex PCR; TCRdb keeps only in-frame clonotypes and omits some of them. The repertoire holds around 110,000 clones, with 90% as singletons. Sequenced material: CD4+ T cells from blood, taken 12 months after liver transplant. The receptors stem from a human patient who received a liver transplant. Some T cells may possibly be graft donor cells.

This chain connects TRBV4-3 to TRBJ1-4; no clear D gene. CDR3 length: 15 amino acids. CDR1 is LGHNA and CDR2 is YSLEER in the germline V gene. V gave up 0 bases and J gave up 8 bases, with 13 bases separating them. CDR3 loop: CASSQDQVGSEKLFF. The CDR3 DNA reads TGCGCCAGCAGCCAAGATCAGGTTGGGTCGGAAAAACTGTTTTTT.

The chain recombines TRBV5-3 with TRBJ2-5, with D possibly TRBD1 on 5 matching bases. TRBV5-3 is labeled an ORF, and its function is uncertain. This CDR3 has 14 amino acids. The V end lost 10 bases, the J end lost 5 bases, and 21 bases lay between the germline ends. The CDR3 region has the DNA TGTGCCCCCAAGCCCGTAGGGGCCCGGGAGACCCAGTACTTC. It is translated as CAPKPVGARETQYF.

The rearrangement links TRBV15 to TRBJ2-7; no clear D. CDR1 and CDR2 from the germline V gene are LNHNV and YYDKDF (reference sequence). V lost 0 bases to trimming and J lost 6 bases, with 9 bases between them. The CDR3 covers 13 residues. The CDR3 is CATSREPVGEQYF. CDR3 in DNA: TGTGCCACCAGCAGAGAACCGGTCGGCGAGCAGTACTTC.

This rearrangement joins TRBV5-5 to TRBJ2-7; 9 positions match TRBD2. Trimming removed 4 bases from V and 3 bases from J; junction bases left unmatched: 8. The germline V gene has CDR1 SGHKS and CDR2 YYEKEE (reference sequence). This CDR3 is 15 amino acids long. The CDR3 sequence is CASSRMTSGYYEQYF. CDR3 DNA: TGTGCCAGCAGCCGAATGACTAGCGGATACTACGAGCAGTACTTC.

This chain uses TRBV30 with TRBJ2-2, with 11 bases that match TRBD2. Per germline, CDR1 GTSNPN and CDR2 SVGIG (reference sequence). The CDR3 is 15 amino acids. V shed 3 bases, J shed 3 bases, and the junction held 3 bases outside the gene matches. The chain's CDR3 is CAWSRGLADTGELFF. Here the CDR3 DNA reads TGTGCCTGGAGCCGGGGACTAGCGGACACCGGGGAGCTGTTTTTT.

This rearrangement joins TRBV6-1 to TRBJ1-1; the D gene is possibly TRBD1 (5 bases). This CDR3 region has 16 residues. Germline CDR1 and CDR2: MNHNS and SASEGT. Trimming cost V 1 base and J 5 bases, with 17 bases left between them. The CDR3 nucleotides are TGTGCCAGCAGTGAAGAGTGGGGGATCCCGGGGACTGAAGCTTTCTTT. This translates into CASSEEWGIPGTEAFF.

This chain joins TRBV2 and TRBJ2-2; TRBD1 or TRBD2 may be the D gene (5 bases each). The V end lost 4 bases, the J end lost 7 bases, and 13 bases lay between the germline ends. Germline lookup yields CDR1 SNHLY and CDR2 FYNNEI. The CDR3 extends over 14 amino acids. CDR3 amino acids: CASSGGGVHGELFF. CDR3 DNA sequence: TGTGCCAGCAGTGGTGGGGGAGTACACGGGGAGCTGTTTTTT.

The chain recombines TRBV30 with TRBJ1-5; 8 nucleotides agree with TRBD1. V trimming: 3 bases; J trimming: 9 bases; junction bases outside the gene matches: 10. Germline assignment: CDR1 GTSNPN and CDR2 SVGIG (reference sequence). The CDR3 runs 14 residues. The CDR3 spells CAWSGPGGFRPQHF. CDR3 bases: TGTGCCTGGAGCGGGCCAGGGGGCTTTCGGCCCCAGCATTTT.

The J gene is TRBJ1-2, the V gene TRBV19; the D is unclear. The CDR3 sequence is 14 residues long. Deletions cut 1 base from V and 6 bases from J, with 12 bases between. The germline gives CDR1 LNHDA, CDR2 SQIVND (reference sequence). The CDR3 region is CASSIGYSLDGYTF. The CDR3 nucleotides read TGTGCCAGTAGTATAGGGTACAGTTTGGATGGCTACACCTTC. Full variable domain (outside the CDR3, taken from reference TRBV19 and TRBJ1-2): DGGITQSPKYLFRKEGQNVTLSCEQNLNHDAMYWYRQDPGQGLRLIYYSQIVNDFQKGDIAEGYSVSREKKESFPLTVTSAQKNPTAFYLCASSIGYSLDGYTFGSGTRLTVV.

This chain joins TRBV5-1 and TRBJ2-1; the match to TRBD1 covers 9 bases. The V and J ends lost 5 bases and 1 base, in that order; junction bases with no gene match: 10. Germline V lookup: CDR1 SGHRS, CDR2 YFSETQ. The CDR3 spans 17 residues. CDR3 DNA: TGCGCCAGCAGTTCCCCTCCCGGGACAGGGTCCTACAATGAGCAGTTCTTC. It encodes CASSSPPGTGSYNEQFF.

The chain joins TRBV4-1 to TRBJ1-3, with 7 bases that match TRBD1. The CDR3 loop spans 16 amino acids. The V segment lost 0 bases and the J segment 2 bases; nucleotides outside the gene matches: 4. Germline loops: CDR1 MGHRA, CDR2 YSYEKL. Written as DNA, the CDR3 is TGCGCCAGCAGCCAAGAGGACAGGAGGGCTGGAAACACCATATATTTT. Translating it yields CASSQEDRRAGNTIYF.

This chain joins TRBV12-5 and TRBJ2-5, with a tentative D call TRBD2 (5 bases). V was cut by 1 base and J by 2 bases, with 8 bases left in between. CDR3 length: 14 residues. The V gene's germline CDR1 is LGHNT and CDR2 FRNRAP. CDR3 sequence (DNA): TGTGCTAGTGGTTTGGGGAGCGGTCAAGAGACCCAGTACTTC. Amino acid sequence: CASGLGSGQETQYF.

The rearrangement uses TRBV27 and TRBJ1-1; no firm D call. In germline, CDR1 is MNHEY, CDR2 SMNVEV (reference sequence). Trimming shortened V by 2 bases and J by 0 bases, and 4 bases separated the two germline ends. The CDR3 totals 13 residues. Here the CDR3 reads CASSLKVNTEAFF. In nucleotides, the CDR3 is TGTGCCAGCAGTTTAAAGGTGAACACTGAAGCTTTCTTT.

The CDR3 coding sequence is TGTGCTAGTGGTTTGCACAGGCAGGTCCTCTACGAGCAGTACTTC. Protein product: CASGLHRQVLYEQYF. The chain carries TRBV12-5 and TRBJ2-7; maybe TRBD1 (5 bases). This CDR3 is 15 amino acids long. Germline V gene sequence: CDR1 LGHNT, CDR2 FRNRAP. Trimming pared 2 bases from V and 3 bases from J, leaving 14 bases between. Variable domain in full (rest from reference TRBV12-5 and TRBJ2-7): DARVTQTPRHKVTEMGQEVTMRCQPILGHNTVFWYRQTMMQGLELLAYFRNRAPLDDSGMPKDRFSAEMPDATLATLKIQPSEPRDSAVYFCASGLHRQVLYEQYFGPGTRLTVT.

The rearrangement links TRBV18 to TRBJ2-1; 7 bases match TRBD1. The germline CDR1 and CDR2 sequences are KGHSH and LQKENI. J lost 6 bases, V lost 4 bases, and 6 bases had no gene match. CDR3 length equals 14 residues. The CDR3 sequence is CASSQGASGNEQFF. CDR3 nucleotide sequence: TGTGCCAGCTCACAGGGGGCCTCGGGCAATGAGCAGTTCTTC. Supplemented by reference TRBV18 and TRBJ2-1, the full variable domain reads NAGVMQNPRHLVRRRGQEARLRCSPMKGHSHVYWYRQLPEEGLKFMVYLQKENIIDESGMPKERFSAEFPKEGPSILRIQQVVRGDSAAYFCASSQGASGNEQFFGPGTRLTVL.

This chain uses TRBV29-1 with TRBJ2-7, with D perhaps TRBD1 or TRBD2 (5 bases each). The CDR3 loop spans 12 amino acids. Trimming shortened V by 4 bases and J by 5 bases, and 12 bases separated the two germline ends. Germline V CDR1 and CDR2: SQVTM, ANQGSEA. For the CDR3, the DNA is TGCAGCGTTGGACGAGGGGCCGACGAGCAGTACTTC. Encoded protein: CSVGRGADEQYF.

V is TRBV5-1 and J is TRBJ2-7; D may correspond to TRBD1 or TRBD2 (6 bases each). The CDR3 is 15 amino acids. Germline assignment: CDR1 SGHRS and CDR2 YFSETQ. V lost 6 bases to trimming and J lost 2 bases, with 18 bases between them. CDR3 protein: CASNLGGTSTYEQYF. The CDR3 bases are TGCGCCAGCAACCTCGGCGGGACATCCACCTACGAGCAGTACTTC.

The chain has TRBV19 and TRBJ2-2; TRBD1 or TRBD2 may be the D gene (6 bases each). CDR3 length: 14 residues. Per the germline V gene, CDR1 is LNHDA and CDR2 is SQIVND (reference sequence). The V end lost 9 bases, the J end lost 1 base, and 12 bases lay between the germline ends. CDR3 protein: CASRGGQNTGELFF. In DNA form, the CDR3 reads TGTGCCAGCCGTGGGGGGCAGAACACCGGGGAGCTGTTTTTT.

The count of this clone is one. A read error may account for a junction end that differs from germline. CDR3 sequence: CASSEGTPADTQYF. CDR3 DNA: TGTGCCAGCAGCGAAGGGACTCCAGCAGATACGCAGTATTTT. The V and J genes are TRBV6-1 and TRBJ2-3, with a weak D call TRBD2 (6 bases). Germline V lookup: CDR1 MNHNS, CDR2 SASEGT. The CDR3 consists of 14 residues.

The V call is TRBV7-8, the J call TRBJ1-5, with 7 bases aligning to TRBD1. The CDR3 is 14 amino acids. Germline assignment: CDR1 SGHVS and CDR2 FQNEAQ. The V gene end was trimmed by 2 bases and the J gene end by 6 bases; junction bases not matched to a gene: 4. CDR3: CASSLKTGPQPQHF. The CDR3 region has the DNA TGTGCCAGCAGCTTAAAGACAGGGCCTCAGCCCCAGCATTTT.

The V call is TRBV4-1, the J call TRBJ2-5; TRBD1 or TRBD2 may be the D gene (6 bases each). V lost 2 bases to trimming and J lost 5 bases, with 21 bases between them. This CDR3 is 17 amino acids long. Per germline, CDR1 MGHRA and CDR2 YSYEKL. CDR3 sequence: CASSQYPDRGPRETQYF. CDR3 bases: TGCGCCAGCAGCCAATATCCGGACCGGGGGCCCCGGGAGACCCAGTACTTC.

V and J are TRBV7-3 and TRBJ2-1; maybe TRBD2 (5 bases). The germline gives CDR1 SGHTA, CDR2 FQGTGA. V was clipped by 2 bases and J by 3 bases, with 11 bases between them. This CDR3 has 15 residues. The CDR3 DNA follows: TGTGCCAGCAGCTTAGCAGCGGCCGTCTACAATGAGCAGTTCTTC. The encoded protein is CASSLAAAVYNEQFF.

The chain carries TRBV19 and TRBJ2-2; D unresolved. V was trimmed by 7 bases and J by 3 bases, leaving 6 bases between them. The CDR3 spans 12 residues. Germline CDR1 LNHDA, CDR2 SQIVND (reference sequence). The DNA of the CDR3 is TGTGCCAGTACCCTAGACACCGGGGAGCTGTTTTTT. Translated: CASTLDTGELFF.

CDR3 region: CASSGGSSYEQYF. The CDR3 nucleotides read TGTGCCAGCAGCGGCGGGAGCTCCTACGAGCAGTACTTC. The V call is TRBV6-5, the J call TRBJ2-7; 7 nucleotides align to TRBD2. The ends lost 6 bases at V and 0 bases at J; junction bases unmatched: 2. The germline CDR1 and CDR2 sequences are MNHEY and SVGAGI. The CDR3 sequence is 13 residues long.

This chain connects TRBV29-1 to TRBJ2-1, with TRBD2 matching over 9 bases. The germline V gene has CDR1 SQVTM and CDR2 ANQGSEA. V lost 6 bases, J lost 0 bases, and 3 bases stayed unmatched. This CDR3 has 14 amino acids. The CDR3 sequence is CSVLSGSSYNEQFF. For the CDR3, the DNA is TGCAGCGTCCTTAGCGGGAGCTCCTACAATGAGCAGTTCTTC.

The V and J genes are TRBV6-1 and TRBJ2-3, with D perhaps given as TRBD1 or TRBD2 (5 bases each). With 7 bases removed from V and 2 bases from J, the gap between germline ends came to 10 bases. Germline V gene lookup returns CDR1 MNHNS and CDR2 SASEGT. The CDR3 spans 13 residues. CDR3 bases: TGTGCCAGCAACCGTGGGACCACAGATACGCAGTATTTT. Protein: CASNRGTTDTQYF.

V and J are TRBV6-5 and TRBJ1-1; possible D gene TRBD1, 5 bases. This CDR3 is 13 amino acids long. From germline, CDR1 is MNHEY and CDR2 SVGAGI. Trimming stripped 6 bases from V and 1 base from J, with 9 bases between. In DNA, the CDR3 is TGTGCCAGCAGGGAGGGGCGGAACACTGAAGCTTTCTTT. Translated: CASREGRNTEAFF.